Following are 16 T cell receptor beta chains from one sample sequenced in a study of control samples from healthy donors and cancer patients. The repertoire was sequenced with immunoSEQ multiplex PCR; TCRdb's copy has only in-frame clones and lacks some. The table includes about 120,000 clones, roughly 90% detected once. The sample was PBMCs. These receptors all come from a woman in her fifties or sixties with lung cancer.

In its sample, this clone was seen once. The DNA for the CDR3 is TGTTCAAAAGAGCTGGGGAACACTGAAGCTTTCTTT. Residues: CSKELGNTEAFF. This sequence joins TRBV6-5 and TRBJ1-1, with D hard to call. The germline gives CDR1 MNHEY, CDR2 SVGAGI. This CDR3 contains 12 residues.

The gene calls are TRBV30 and TRBJ1-1; D remains unclear. V was pared by 4 bases and J by 0 bases, with 3 bases between. The germline V gene encodes CDR1 GTSNPN and CDR2 SVGIG (reference sequence). The CDR3 is 11 residues long. CDR3 DNA: TGTGCCTGGACCTTGAACACTGAAGCTTTCTTT. Translating gives CAWTLNTEAFF.

The gene calls are TRBV5-1 and TRBJ1-2; possible D gene TRBD1, 6 bases. The CDR3 is 15 residues long. V was cut by 4 bases and J by 0 bases, with 13 bases left in between. Germline V gene sequence: CDR1 SGHRS, CDR2 YFSETQ. The CDR3 reads CASSDSTGTNYGYTF. CDR3 sequence (DNA): TGCGCCAGCAGCGATAGTACAGGGACTAACTATGGCTACACCTTC.

This chain connects TRBV15 to TRBJ2-7; D may be TRBD2 (6 bases). The germline V and J ends were trimmed by 1 base and 0 bases, with 10 bases remaining between them. The CDR3 length is 15 residues. The germline CDR1 and CDR2 sequences are LNHNV and YYDKDF (reference sequence). The CDR3 sequence: CATSRAGDLSYEQYF. The CDR3 coding sequence is TGTGCCACCAGCAGAGCGGGGGACCTCTCCTACGAGCAGTACTTC.

This chain links TRBV5-1 with TRBJ2-7; 7 nucleotides align to TRBD1. J gave up 0 bases and V 4 bases, and 7 bases lay outside the gene matches. The CDR3 covers 15 residues. CDR1 SGHRS and CDR2 YFSETQ come from the germline V gene. The DNA for the CDR3 is TGCGCCAGCAGCCAAGACAGGGCAAGCTCCTACGAGCAGTACTTC. Encoded protein: CASSQDRASSYEQYF.

This chain connects TRBV6-5 to TRBJ1-2; D might be TRBD1 (6 bases). The CDR3 extends over 15 amino acids. Germline V CDR1 and CDR2: MNHEY, SVGAGI. Deletions cut 4 bases from V and 5 bases from J, with 17 bases between. In nucleotides, the CDR3 is TGTGCCAGCAGTTCCCAGGGGCCCTGGGGGTATGGCTACACCTTC. This codes for CASSSQGPWGYGYTF.

The gene calls are TRBV7-2 and TRBJ2-1; possible D gene TRBD2, 7 bases. The ends were cut back, 6 bases at V and 7 bases at J, with 16 bases in the middle. Germline-derived CDR1 and CDR2 are SGHTA and FQGNSA. This CDR3 spans 14 amino acids. In nucleotides, the CDR3 is TGTGCCAGCAGTCTCGGGGGGCAATATAATGAGCAGTTCTTC. This translates into CASSLGGQYNEQFF.

The gene calls are TRBV11-2 and TRBJ2-5; no reliable D call. From germline, CDR1 is SGHAT and CDR2 FQNNGV. V lost 8 bases, J lost 4 bases, and 8 bases lay in between. The CDR3 length is 11 residues. For the CDR3, the DNA is TGTGCCAGCGGCCTGGGAGAGACCCAGTACTTC. This sequence encodes CASGLGETQYF.

The genes are TRBV7-2 and TRBJ1-2; 7 bases fit TRBD1. V gave up 1 base and J gave up 7 bases; unmatched junction bases: 18. Per germline, CDR1 SGHTA and CDR2 FQGNSA. The CDR3 is 18 residues long. DNA for the CDR3: TGTGCCAGCAGCTTAGGACCCTTGACGGCAGGGGGAAGTGCTGGCTACACCTTC. Translated: CASSLGPLTAGGSAGYTF. Variable domain in full (rest from reference TRBV7-2 and TRBJ1-2): GAGVSQSPSNKVTEKGKDVELRCDPISGHTALYWYRQSLGQGLEFLIYFQGNSAPDKSGLPSDRFSAERTGGSVSTLTIQRTQQEDSAVYLCASSLGPLTAGGSAGYTFGSGTRLTVV.

This sequence joins TRBV7-6 and TRBJ1-5, with TRBD1 matching 9 bases. Germline CDR1 reads SGHVS; CDR2 reads FNYEAQ. The trim removed 1 base at V and 2 bases at J, leaving 12 bases unmatched. The CDR3 extends over 19 amino acids. The CDR3 spells CASSLGPTLTGGGNQPQHF. The CDR3 DNA sequence: TGTGCCAGCAGCTTAGGCCCGACCCTAACAGGGGGCGGCAATCAGCCCCAGCATTTT.

This chain connects TRBV7-2 to TRBJ1-2, with 8 bases aligning to TRBD1. Germline V gives CDR1 SGHTA, CDR2 FQGNSA. The ends lost 5 bases at V and 4 bases at J; junction bases unmatched: 12. The length of the CDR3 is 16 residues. Written as DNA, the CDR3 is TGTGCCAGCAGCCGCTCCACCGGGACAGGATCCTATGGCTACACCTTC. It is translated as CASSRSTGTGSYGYTF.

The chain recombines TRBV3-1 (or the pseudogene TRBV3-2) with TRBJ2-1, with unresolved D. Trimming pared 0 bases from V and 8 bases from J, leaving 5 bases between. Germline-derived CDR1 and CDR2 are LGHDT and YNNKEL (reference sequence). The length of the CDR3 is 12 residues. The CDR3 DNA sequence: TGTGCCAGCAGCCAAGACTTTTATGAGCAGTTCTTC. The encoded protein is CASSQDFYEQFF.

The rearrangement links TRBV27 to TRBJ2-3, with TRBD2 matching over 11 bases. The germline gives CDR1 MNHEY, CDR2 SMNVEV (reference sequence). The CDR3 loop spans 14 amino acids. V gave up 6 bases and J gave up 4 bases; unmatched junction bases: 3. The CDR3 here is CASSWGLAADTQYF. CDR3 DNA sequence: TGTGCCAGCAGCTGGGGACTAGCGGCAGATACGCAGTATTTT.

This clone was counted between two and nine times. The chain joins TRBV4-2 to TRBJ1-1, with D possibly matching TRBD1 (6 bases). The CDR3 consists of 14 residues. The V end lost 2 bases, the J end lost 5 bases, and 12 bases lay between the germline ends. Germline V lookup: CDR1 LGHNA, CDR2 YNFKEQ. The CDR3 DNA sequence: TGTGCCAGCAGCCAACATACAGGGATTACTGAAGCTTTCTTT. Protein sequence: CASSQHTGITEAFF.

The chain combines TRBV6-5 with TRBJ1-2; D gene unclear. CDR1 is MNHEY and CDR2 is SVGAGI in the germline V gene. V lost 7 bases and J lost 1, with 13 bases in between. This CDR3 is built from 14 residues. The CDR3 sequence: CASTDRTDNYGYTF. The CDR3 DNA follows: TGTGCCAGCACCGATCGGACTGATAACTATGGCTACACCTTC.

Here the CDR3 reads CASNQGSGGGYEQYF. The CDR3 nucleotides are TGTGCCAGCAACCAGGGGAGCGGGGGGGGCTACGAGCAGTACTTC. V and J are TRBV7-8 and TRBJ2-7; 10 bases align to TRBD2. V was clipped by 7 bases and J by 3 bases; unmatched bases: 9. The V gene's germline CDR1 is SGHVS and CDR2 FQNEAQ. The CDR3 runs to 15 residues.